In its sample, the clone carrying this T cell receptor (beta chain) was seen many times. Its antigen is unidentified. The entry originates in a study of T-cell reconstitution after alpha-beta-depleted transplantation in children. Study-wide results and limits: Most T-cell counts and diversity one year after the transplant came from T cells that were newly produced.

Unique molecular identifiers tagged the TCRbeta library. A single record per CDR3 protein comes from TCRdb applying MiXCR to the PCR reads. The sample includes 330,000 or so distinct CDR3 sequences, about 7.3% of them seen just once. The V segment lost 1 base and the J segment 5 bases; nucleotides outside the gene matches: 8. Germline-derived CDR1 and CDR2 are SQVTM and ANQGSEA. This CDR3 region has 15 residues. This chain joins TRBV29-1 and TRBJ2-3, with 8 bases matching TRBD1. The TCR sequence derives from a female patient aged 2-9 years who had a stem cell transplant for Fanconi anemia, so the T cells may come from the graft donor. The source was peripheral blood, collected 360 days after TCRalphabeta/CD19-depleted stem cell transplant. The CDR3 nucleotides read TGCAGCGTTGAAGGAGACAGGGGAATTAAAGATACGCAGTATTTT. It is translated as CSVEGDRGIKDTQYF.